This T cell receptor beta chain derives from a study of OX40 agonist ivuxolimab in advanced cancers. Clones were read by immunoSEQ multiplex PCR, and TCRdb kept only the in-frame ones, dropping some. The sample has about 83,000 clones, 75% to 95% seen once. Germline V gene sequence: CDR1 MGHRA, CDR2 YSYEKL. V dropped 2 bases and J dropped 2; count of bases not matched to a gene: 5. The CDR3 totals 15 residues. The receptor was derived from an adult with an advanced solid tumor such as melanoma, head and neck, liver or kidney cancer. The sample consisted of CD4+ or CD8+ T cells sorted from blood, taken in a trial of the OX40 agonist ivuxolimab. The chain has TRBV4-1 and TRBJ2-7; 8 nucleotides agree with TRBD2. The CDR3 sequence is CASSQRREGPYEQYF. As DNA, the CDR3 is TGCGCCAGCAGCCAAAGACGGGAGGGGCCCTACGAGCAGTACTTC.